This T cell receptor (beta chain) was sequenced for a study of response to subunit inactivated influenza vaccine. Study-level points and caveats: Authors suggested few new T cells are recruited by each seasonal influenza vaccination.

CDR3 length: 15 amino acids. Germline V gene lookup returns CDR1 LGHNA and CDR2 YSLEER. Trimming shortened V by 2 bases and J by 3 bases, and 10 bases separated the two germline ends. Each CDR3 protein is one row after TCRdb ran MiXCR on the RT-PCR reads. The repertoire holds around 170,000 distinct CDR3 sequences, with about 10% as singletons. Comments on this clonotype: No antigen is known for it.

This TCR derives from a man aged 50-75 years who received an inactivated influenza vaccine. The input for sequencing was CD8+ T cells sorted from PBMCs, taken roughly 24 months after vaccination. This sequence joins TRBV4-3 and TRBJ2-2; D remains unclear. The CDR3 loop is CASSQRPLDTGELFF. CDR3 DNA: TGCGCCAGCAGCCAAAGACCTCTGGACACCGGGGAGCTGTTTTTT.